These T cell receptor beta chains were read from a single sample in a study of shared clonotypes between healthy human individuals. Produced via immunoSEQ multiplex PCR; TCRdb's table is partial and in-frame only. The sample lists 850,000 to 1,200,000 clones, around 74% occurring once. The sample consisted of memory CD4+ T cells sorted from blood. The receptors were sampled from a man between 18 and 35 years old in good health. Both conserved end residues are part of each CDR3. The D gene is left open where the match is weak. A clone size is listed for some rows: how often the clone was seen (once, few, many), or a class if it is expanded.

CDR3 DNA,CDR3 protein,J gene,clone size,V gene,D gene
TGTGCCAGCAGCTTCCGCCCCAATCTCGCCGGCACAGATACGCAGTATTTT,CASSFRPNLAGTDTQYF,TRBJ2-3,.,TRBV11-2,.
TGTGCCAGCAGCTCCGGACAGGGGGCGCGTGAGACCCAGTACTTC,CASSSGQGARETQYF,TRBJ2-5,.,TRBV7-9,TRBD1
TGTGCCTGGAGTGTACAGAGGGGAGAGCAGTACTTC,CAWSVQRGEQYF,TRBJ2-7,.,TRBV30,.
TGCGCCAGCAGCTTGTATATTAGCGGGGGTACAGATACGCAGTATTTT,CASSLYISGGTDTQYF,TRBJ2-3,.,TRBV5-1,TRBD2
TGTGCCAGCAGCCCAATATCACATGGAGTTACCTACAATGAGCAGTTCTTC,CASSPISHGVTYNEQFF,TRBJ2-1,.,TRBV5-4,.
TGTGCCAGCAGCCAAGATTATCACCGCACAGATACGCAGTATTTT,CASSQDYHRTDTQYF,TRBJ2-3,.,TRBV14,.
TGTGCCAGCAGTACCGGGGTAGCGGGAAACAATGAGCAGTTCTTC,CASSTGVAGNNEQFF,TRBJ2-1,.,TRBV6-4,TRBD2
TGTGCCTGGAAGGAGGGGGTAGGGCCCCAGCATTTT,CAWKEGVGPQHF,TRBJ1-5,few,TRBV30,.
TGTGCCAGCATAAGCCTCTACGAGCAGTACTTC,CASISLYEQYF,TRBJ2-7,.,TRBV6-1,.
TGTGCCAGCTCACCAGGATGGAATTCACCCCTCCACTTT,CASSPGWNSPLHF,TRBJ1-6,.,TRBV18,.
TGTGCCAGCAGCACAACAGGGAGCTCCTACAATGAGCAGTTCTTC,CASSTTGSSYNEQFF,TRBJ2-1,.,TRBV7-8,.
TGTGTCTCGACGGGGCCGAGGAGCTCCTACGAGCAGTACTTC,CVSTGPRSSYEQYF,TRBJ2-7,.,TRBV30,.
TGTGCCAGCAGTTACGAAGGACAGGGGAGCACAGATACGCAGTATTTT,CASSYEGQGSTDTQYF,TRBJ2-3,.,TRBV6-5,TRBD1
TGTGCCAGCAGTCCGCCGGGGGGGGGCGGAAATTCACCCCTCCACTTT,CASSPPGGGGNSPLHF,TRBJ1-6,.,TRBV28,.
TGTGCCTGGAGTACTAGCGGGCTTTACCAAGAGACCCAGTACTTC,CAWSTSGLYQETQYF,TRBJ2-5,once,TRBV30,TRBD2
TGTGCCAGCAGCTTAGATCCGGATTCCTACAATGAGCAGTTCTTC,CASSLDPDSYNEQFF,TRBJ2-1,.,TRBV7-2,.